This TCR beta chain was documented in a study of T-cell reconstitution after alpha-beta-depleted transplantation in children. The TCRbeta library was prepared with unique molecular identifiers. TCRdb itself ran the PCR reads through MiXCR, one entry per CDR3 protein. The sample records under 750,000 distinct CDR3 sequences, under 25% being singletons. The CDR3 has 14 amino acids. Trimming shortened V by 5 bases and J by 0 bases, and 13 bases separated the two germline ends. Per germline, CDR1 DFQATT and CDR2 SNEGSKA (reference sequence). General study findings and limits: Newly made T cells mostly supplied T-cell counts and diversity one year after transplant. There were reportedly several hundred expanded graft clones from which alpha-beta T cells came about two months after transplant. Several patients had high TCRbeta diversity at day 60; it came from surviving recipient T cells and thymic progenitors.

This clonotype has at least ten counts. Its antigen is undetermined. The V and J genes are TRBV20-1 and TRBJ1-1; D is uncertain. The starting material was PBMCs, mostly from graft donor cells, obtained 360 days after TCRalphabeta/CD19-depleted stem cell transplant. This TCR derives from a boy in the first two years of life who had a stem cell transplant for acute myeloid leukemia, so the T cells may come from the graft donor. CDR3 sequence: CSASTGRMNTEAFF. In nucleotides, the CDR3 is TGCAGTGCTTCCACGGGTCGCATGAACACTGAAGCTTTCTTT.